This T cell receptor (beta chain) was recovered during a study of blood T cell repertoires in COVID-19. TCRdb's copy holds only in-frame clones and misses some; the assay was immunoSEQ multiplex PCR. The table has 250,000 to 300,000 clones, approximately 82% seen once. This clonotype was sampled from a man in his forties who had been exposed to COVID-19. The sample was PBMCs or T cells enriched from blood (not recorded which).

The CDR3 DNA is TGTGCCATCAAGAGAGGCGGGAGCGACCCCTACGAGCAGTACTTC. Translating it yields CAIKRGGSDPYEQYF. This chain uses TRBV27 with TRBJ2-7, with TRBD2 matching 7 bases. The germline V gene encodes CDR1 MNHEY and CDR2 SMNVEV (reference sequence). The CDR3 consists of 15 residues. The V gene end was trimmed by 10 bases and the J gene end by 2 bases; junction bases not matched to a gene: 14.